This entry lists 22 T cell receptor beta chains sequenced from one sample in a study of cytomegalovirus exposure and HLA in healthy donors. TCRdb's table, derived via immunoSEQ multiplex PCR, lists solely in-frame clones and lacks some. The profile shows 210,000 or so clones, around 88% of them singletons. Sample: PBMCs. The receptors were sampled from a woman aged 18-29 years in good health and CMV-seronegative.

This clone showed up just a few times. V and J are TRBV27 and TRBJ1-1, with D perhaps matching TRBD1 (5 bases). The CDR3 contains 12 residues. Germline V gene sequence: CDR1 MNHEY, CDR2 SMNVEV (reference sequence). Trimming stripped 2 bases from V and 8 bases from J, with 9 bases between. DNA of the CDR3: TGTGCCAGCAGTTTACAGGGCCAAGAAGCTTTCTTT. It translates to CASSLQGQEAFF.

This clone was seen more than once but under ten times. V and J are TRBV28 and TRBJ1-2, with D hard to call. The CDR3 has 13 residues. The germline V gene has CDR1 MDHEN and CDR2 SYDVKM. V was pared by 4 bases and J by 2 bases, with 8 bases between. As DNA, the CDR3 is TGTGCCAGCAGTTCCCGAGAGAACTATGGCTACACCTTC. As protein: CASSSRENYGYTF.

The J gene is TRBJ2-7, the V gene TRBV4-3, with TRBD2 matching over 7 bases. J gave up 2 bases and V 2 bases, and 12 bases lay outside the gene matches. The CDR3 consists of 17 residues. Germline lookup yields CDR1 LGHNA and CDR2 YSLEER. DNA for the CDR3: TGCGCCAGCAGCCAACTCCTTGGGGACTACGTCCCCTACGAGCAGTACTTC. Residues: CASSQLLGDYVPYEQYF.

The CDR3 DNA follows: TGTGCCAGCAGCGTAGCCTTAGGGACGGGGGACATTCAGTACTTC. Protein: CASSVALGTGDIQYF. This chain links TRBV9 with TRBJ2-4, with a tentative D call TRBD2 (6 bases). This CDR3 has 15 amino acids. The germline V gene encodes CDR1 SGDLS and CDR2 YYNGEE. The V gene lost 0 bases and the J gene lost 8 bases, with 15 bases spanning the gap. The full variable domain, rest sourced from reference TRBV9 and TRBJ2-4, is DSGVTQTPKHLITATGQRVTLRCSPRSGDLSVYWYQQSLDQGLQFLIQYYNGEERAKGNILERFSAQQFPDLHSELNLSSLELGDSALYFCASSVALGTGDIQYFGAGTRLSVL.

The CDR3 sequence is CASLPIRGLGGELFF. DNA of the CDR3: TGTGCCAGCCTTCCGATCAGGGGGCTTGGCGGGGAGCTGTTTTTT. The chain employs TRBV28 and TRBJ2-2; 8 nucleotides agree with TRBD1. Germline-derived CDR1 and CDR2 are MDHEN and SYDVKM. V was clipped by 8 bases and J by 7 bases; unmatched bases: 12. The CDR3 is 15 residues long.

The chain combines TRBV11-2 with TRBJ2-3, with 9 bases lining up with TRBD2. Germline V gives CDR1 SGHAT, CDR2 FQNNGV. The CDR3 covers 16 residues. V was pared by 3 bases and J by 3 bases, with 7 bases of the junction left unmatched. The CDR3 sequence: CASSLWREGRTDTQYF. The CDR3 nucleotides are TGTGCCAGCAGCTTGTGGCGGGAGGGCCGTACAGATACGCAGTATTTT.

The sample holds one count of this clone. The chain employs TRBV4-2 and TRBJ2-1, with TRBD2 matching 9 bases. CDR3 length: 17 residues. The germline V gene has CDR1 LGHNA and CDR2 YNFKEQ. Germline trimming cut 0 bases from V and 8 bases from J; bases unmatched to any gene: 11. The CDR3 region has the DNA TGTGCCAGCAGCCAAGATGTAGCGGGAGAAGATGGCGATGAGCAGTTCTTC. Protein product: CASSQDVAGEDGDEQFF.

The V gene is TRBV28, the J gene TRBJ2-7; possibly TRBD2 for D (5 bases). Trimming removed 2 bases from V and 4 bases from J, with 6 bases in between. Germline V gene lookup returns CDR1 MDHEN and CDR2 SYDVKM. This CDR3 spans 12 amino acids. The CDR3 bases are TGTGCCAGCAGTTTAGGGGAGTACGAGCAGTACTTC. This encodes CASSLGEYEQYF.

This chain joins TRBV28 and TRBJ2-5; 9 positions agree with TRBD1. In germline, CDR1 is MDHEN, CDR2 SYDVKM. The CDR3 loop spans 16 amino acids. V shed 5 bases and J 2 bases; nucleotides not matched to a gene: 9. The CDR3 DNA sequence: TGTGCCAGCAGTGTGGGCCGGGACAGGGCTCAAGAGACCCAGTACTTC. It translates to CASSVGRDRAQETQYF.

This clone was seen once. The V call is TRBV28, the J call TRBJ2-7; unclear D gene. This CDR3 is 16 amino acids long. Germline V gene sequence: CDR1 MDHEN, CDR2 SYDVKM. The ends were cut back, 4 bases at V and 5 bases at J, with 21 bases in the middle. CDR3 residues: CASSSIDTLSVDEQYF. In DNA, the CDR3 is TGTGCCAGCAGTTCAATCGACACCCTAAGTGTCGACGAGCAGTACTTC.

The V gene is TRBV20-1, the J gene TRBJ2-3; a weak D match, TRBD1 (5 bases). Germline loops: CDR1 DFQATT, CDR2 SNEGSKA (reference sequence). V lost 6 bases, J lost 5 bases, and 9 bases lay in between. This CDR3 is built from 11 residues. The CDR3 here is CSAGHRDTQYF. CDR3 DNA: TGCAGTGCAGGACACAGAGATACGCAGTATTTT.

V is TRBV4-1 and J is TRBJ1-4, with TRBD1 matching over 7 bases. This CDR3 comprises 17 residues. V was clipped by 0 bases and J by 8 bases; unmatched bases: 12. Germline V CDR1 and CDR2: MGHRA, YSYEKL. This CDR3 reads CASSQDPRQGRYEKLFF. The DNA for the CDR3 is TGCGCCAGCAGCCAAGATCCCAGACAGGGACGATACGAAAAACTGTTTTTT.

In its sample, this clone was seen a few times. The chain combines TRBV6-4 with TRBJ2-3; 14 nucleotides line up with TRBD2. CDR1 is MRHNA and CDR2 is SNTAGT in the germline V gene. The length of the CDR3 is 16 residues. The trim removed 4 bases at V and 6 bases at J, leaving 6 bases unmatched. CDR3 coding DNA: TGTGCCAGCAGTGGAGGGACTAGCGGGGGCCGGGATACGCAGTATTTT. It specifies CASSGGTSGGRDTQYF.

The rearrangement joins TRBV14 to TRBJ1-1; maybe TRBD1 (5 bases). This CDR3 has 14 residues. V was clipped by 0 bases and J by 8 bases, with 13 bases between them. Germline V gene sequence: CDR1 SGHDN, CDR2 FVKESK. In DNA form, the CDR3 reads TGTGCCAGCAGCCAAGACTCTCTGGGGCGGGAAGCTTTCTTT. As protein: CASSQDSLGREAFF.

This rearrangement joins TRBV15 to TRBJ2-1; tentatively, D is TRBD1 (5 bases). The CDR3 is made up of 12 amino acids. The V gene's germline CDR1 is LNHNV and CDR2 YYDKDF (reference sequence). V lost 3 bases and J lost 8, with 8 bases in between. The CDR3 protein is CATSRLQDEQFF. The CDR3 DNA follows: TGTGCCACCAGCAGGCTACAGGATGAGCAGTTCTTC.

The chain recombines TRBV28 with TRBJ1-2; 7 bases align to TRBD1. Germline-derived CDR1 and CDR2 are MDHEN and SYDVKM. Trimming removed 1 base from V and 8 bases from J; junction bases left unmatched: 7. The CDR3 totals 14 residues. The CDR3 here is CASSLFTGARGYTF. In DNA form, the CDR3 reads TGTGCCAGCAGTTTATTCACAGGGGCCAGAGGCTACACCTTC.

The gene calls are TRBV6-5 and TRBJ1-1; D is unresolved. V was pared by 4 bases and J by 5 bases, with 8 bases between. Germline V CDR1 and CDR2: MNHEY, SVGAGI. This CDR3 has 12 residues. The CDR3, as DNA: TGTGCCAGCAGTTCAAGCCGAACTGAAGCTTTCTTT. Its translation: CASSSSRTEAFF.

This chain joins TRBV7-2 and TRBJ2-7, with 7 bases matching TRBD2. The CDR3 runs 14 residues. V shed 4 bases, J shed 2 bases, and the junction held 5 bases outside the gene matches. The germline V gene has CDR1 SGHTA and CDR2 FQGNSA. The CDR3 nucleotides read TGTGCCAGCAGCTACTGGGAGGGGACCTACGAGCAGTACTTC. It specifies CASSYWEGTYEQYF.

CDR3 loop: CASGRGQGTQTGETQYF. CDR3 DNA sequence: TGCGCCAGCGGAAGAGGACAGGGGACCCAAACGGGGGAGACCCAGTACTTC. The genes are TRBV5-1 and TRBJ2-5; 9 bases are a match to TRBD1. This CDR3 is 17 amino acids long. With V trimmed by 7 bases and J by 5 bases, 18 bases remained unmatched. Looked up from germline, CDR1 is SGHRS and CDR2 is YFSETQ.

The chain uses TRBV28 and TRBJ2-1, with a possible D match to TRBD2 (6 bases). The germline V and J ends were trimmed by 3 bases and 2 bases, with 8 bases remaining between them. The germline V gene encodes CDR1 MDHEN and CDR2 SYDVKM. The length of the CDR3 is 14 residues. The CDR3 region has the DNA TGTGCCAGCAGTTTTAGCGGAGCCTACAATGAGCAGTTCTTC. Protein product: CASSFSGAYNEQFF.

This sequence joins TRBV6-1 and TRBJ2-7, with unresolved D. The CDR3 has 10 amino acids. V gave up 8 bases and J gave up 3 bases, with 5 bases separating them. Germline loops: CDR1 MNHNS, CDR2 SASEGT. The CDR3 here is CASSRYEQYF. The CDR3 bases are TGTGCCAGCTCTCGCTACGAGCAGTACTTC.

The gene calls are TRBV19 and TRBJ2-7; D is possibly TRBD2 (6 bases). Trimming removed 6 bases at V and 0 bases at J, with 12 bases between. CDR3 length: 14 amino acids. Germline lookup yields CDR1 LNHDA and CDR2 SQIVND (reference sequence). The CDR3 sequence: CASSTVGSSYEQYF. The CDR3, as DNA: TGTGCCAGTAGCACAGTCGGGAGCTCCTACGAGCAGTACTTC.